The 5 T cell receptor beta chains presented below share a single source sample, sequenced in a study of Graves' ophthalmopathy and Graves' hyperthyroidism. Amplified TCR beta CDR3 regions were obtained using RNA transcripts as template. First-round RT-PCR employed HTBI primers, with a second-round multiplex PCR after it. TCRdb fed the multiplex PCR reads into MiXCR, producing one record per CDR3 protein. Of over a million distinct CDR3 sequences in the sample, about 40% were seen once. Sample: peripheral blood or thyroid tissue (not recorded which). The receptor source for this set is an adult man with Graves' hyperthyroidism.

This clonotype has a count of ten or more. The rearrangement links TRBV5-1 to TRBJ1-6; tentatively, D is TRBD1 (5 bases). CDR1 SGHRS and CDR2 YFSETQ come from the germline V gene. The CDR3 runs 17 residues. Trimming stripped 4 bases from V and 0 bases from J, with 14 bases between. As DNA, the CDR3 is TGCGCCAGCAGCATAGACGGGACGGACTCCTATAATTCACCCCTCCACTTT. Translating it yields CASSIDGTDSYNSPLHF.

Here the CDR3 DNA reads TGCAGTGCCAGCATGCGACAGGGGGGAGCCGGGGAGCTGTTTTTT. Encoded protein: CSASMRQGGAGELFF. The chain carries TRBV20-1 and TRBJ2-2; the match to TRBD1 covers 9 bases. The germline V gene has CDR1 DFQATT and CDR2 SNEGSKA (reference sequence). The CDR3 consists of 15 residues. V lost 6 bases to trimming and J lost 6 bases; unmatched junction nucleotides: 11.

This clonotype was counted at least ten times. This rearrangement joins TRBV7-3 to TRBJ2-2, with 9 bases that match TRBD2. Germline CDR1 and CDR2: SGHTA and FQGTGA. Germline trimming cut 0 bases from V and 2 bases from J; bases unmatched to any gene: 7. This CDR3 contains 18 residues. The CDR3 protein is CASSLTSLAGLNTGELFF. In DNA form, the CDR3 reads TGTGCCAGCAGCTTAACTTCTCTAGCGGGGCTAAACACCGGGGAGCTGTTTTTT.

Note on this clonotype: It may be a read error: a sequence one base away is much more abundant. This chain uses TRBV2 with TRBJ2-7, with 8 bases lining up with TRBD2. The CDR3 length is 13 residues. Looked up from germline, CDR1 is SNHLY and CDR2 is FYNNEI. The DNA of the CDR3 is TGTGCCAACGTTGCGGGGGGCTCCCACGAGCAGTACTTC. Residues: CANVAGGSHEQYF.

Many counts were recorded for this clonotype. CDR3 sequence (DNA): TGTGCCAGCAGCTTAGGGACAGGCTATAATTCACCCCTCCACTTT. Translating it yields CASSLGTGYNSPLHF. The chain carries TRBV9 and TRBJ1-6; 8 nucleotides match TRBD1. V gave up 4 bases and J gave up 3 bases; unmatched junction bases: 3. This CDR3 has 15 amino acids. CDR1 and CDR2 (germline): SGDLS, YYNGEE. Based on the CDR3 plus reference TRBV9 and TRBJ1-6, the full variable domain is DSGVTQTPKHLITATGQRVTLRCSPRSGDLSVYWYQQSLDQGLQFLIQYYNGEERAKGNILERFSAQQFPDLHSELNLSSLELGDSALYFCASSLGTGYNSPLHFGNGTRLTVT.